These T cell receptor beta chains were read from a single sample in a study of blood T cells in healthy people across ages. TCRdb reprocessed the 5' RACE reads via MiXCR and lists one record per CDR3 protein. The data show roughly 1,800,000 distinct CDR3 sequences, roughly 50% seen once. The sequenced sample was blood. The source of these receptors is a woman aged 40 to 50 in good health. The CDR3 runs from the conserved cysteine through the conserved F or W. The D gene is left open where the match is weak.

j_gene: TRBJ2-5; v_gene: TRBV29-1; d_gene: TRBD2; CDR3aa: CSVGLAGRNERYF
j_gene: TRBJ2-3; v_gene: TRBV15; d_gene: -; CDR3aa: CATSKGAGSTDTQYF
j_gene: TRBJ2-5; v_gene: TRBV7-2; d_gene: TRBD2; CDR3aa: CASRPLAEETQYF
j_gene: TRBJ1-2; v_gene: TRBV12-3/TRBV12-4; d_gene: -; CDR3aa: CASSDGRVYGYTF
j_gene: TRBJ2-1; v_gene: TRBV27; d_gene: -; CDR3aa: CASSPSDGGSHNEQFF
j_gene: TRBJ1-2; v_gene: TRBV5-1; d_gene: -; CDR3aa: CASSLDGGYTF
j_gene: TRBJ1-6; v_gene: TRBV15; d_gene: -; CDR3aa: CATSLNDGRNNSPLHF
j_gene: TRBJ2-1; v_gene: TRBV11-3; d_gene: -; CDR3aa: CASRSLHMGYNEQFF
j_gene: TRBJ2-1; v_gene: TRBV20-1; d_gene: -; CDR3aa: CSAYKGGSSYNEQFF
j_gene: TRBJ2-3; v_gene: TRBV29-1; d_gene: -; CDR3aa: CSVAADSTDTQYF
j_gene: TRBJ2-1; v_gene: TRBV7-8; d_gene: TRBD2; CDR3aa: CASRPLAGGPSEQFF
j_gene: TRBJ2-3; v_gene: TRBV6-1; d_gene: TRBD1; CDR3aa: CASKRTGITDTQYF
j_gene: TRBJ2-3; v_gene: TRBV14; d_gene: -; CDR3aa: CASSQGRVYGDTRYF
j_gene: TRBJ1-2; v_gene: TRBV4-2; d_gene: -; CDR3aa: CASSQGGTDSNYGYTF
j_gene: TRBJ2-3; v_gene: TRBV9; d_gene: TRBD2; CDR3aa: CASSKGGGSPSTDTQYF
j_gene: TRBJ2-4; v_gene: TRBV13; d_gene: TRBD1; CDR3aa: CASSSGTGVAKNIQYF
j_gene: TRBJ2-7; v_gene: TRBV6-2/TRBV6-3; d_gene: -; CDR3aa: CASTRRLPSYEQYF
j_gene: TRBJ2-2; v_gene: TRBV6-5; d_gene: TRBD1; CDR3aa: CASSYSVYSRDRAAGELFF
j_gene: TRBJ2-1; v_gene: TRBV28; d_gene: -; CDR3aa: CASGSNEQFF
j_gene: TRBJ1-3; v_gene: TRBV4-2; d_gene: TRBD1; CDR3aa: CASSQESPGQGGRNTIYF
j_gene: TRBJ2-1; v_gene: TRBV29-1; d_gene: -; CDR3aa: CSVPGGQYNEQFF
j_gene: TRBJ2-1; v_gene: TRBV20-1; d_gene: -; CDR3aa: CSARRLLSSYNEQFF
j_gene: TRBJ2-7; v_gene: TRBV4-1; d_gene: -; CDR3aa: CASSPILQGREQYF
j_gene: TRBJ2-7; v_gene: TRBV28; d_gene: -; CDR3aa: CASSSLTGSLEQYF
j_gene: TRBJ1-5; v_gene: TRBV9; d_gene: TRBD1; CDR3aa: CASSDTGGQPQHF
j_gene: TRBJ2-7; v_gene: TRBV5-1; d_gene: TRBD2; CDR3aa: CASSPGGDYNEQYF
j_gene: TRBJ1-2; v_gene: TRBV20-1; d_gene: -; CDR3aa: CSASNLYGYTF
j_gene: TRBJ1-2; v_gene: TRBV28; d_gene: TRBD1; CDR3aa: CASSLIGTGGGYTF
j_gene: TRBJ2-5; v_gene: TRBV2; d_gene: -; CDR3aa: CASSEFPGQETQYF
j_gene: TRBJ2-7; v_gene: TRBV6-5; d_gene: -; CDR3aa: CASSPRPKETLYF
j_gene: TRBJ2-7; v_gene: TRBV6-5; d_gene: TRBD1; CDR3aa: CASSAWTGTYEQYF
j_gene: TRBJ2-3; v_gene: TRBV9; d_gene: TRBD1; CDR3aa: CASSQRDRGSKDTQYF
j_gene: TRBJ2-5; v_gene: TRBV20-1; d_gene: -; CDR3aa: CSALGPAGTQYF
j_gene: TRBJ2-1; v_gene: TRBV6-1; d_gene: -; CDR3aa: CASSEALMPAYNEQFF
j_gene: TRBJ2-3; v_gene: TRBV6-2/TRBV6-3; d_gene: -; CDR3aa: CASSYELGPTDTQYF
j_gene: TRBJ2-1; v_gene: TRBV3-1; d_gene: TRBD2; CDR3aa: CASGHSAGGDNEQFF
j_gene: TRBJ2-7; v_gene: TRBV27; d_gene: TRBD2; CDR3aa: CASSFFGGGQYF
j_gene: TRBJ2-7; v_gene: TRBV9; d_gene: TRBD1; CDR3aa: CASSGRDRVSEQYF
j_gene: TRBJ1-4; v_gene: TRBV28; d_gene: TRBD1; CDR3aa: CASSATGSANEKLFF
j_gene: TRBJ2-1; v_gene: TRBV7-9; d_gene: TRBD1; CDR3aa: CAGSPGTGKGQFF